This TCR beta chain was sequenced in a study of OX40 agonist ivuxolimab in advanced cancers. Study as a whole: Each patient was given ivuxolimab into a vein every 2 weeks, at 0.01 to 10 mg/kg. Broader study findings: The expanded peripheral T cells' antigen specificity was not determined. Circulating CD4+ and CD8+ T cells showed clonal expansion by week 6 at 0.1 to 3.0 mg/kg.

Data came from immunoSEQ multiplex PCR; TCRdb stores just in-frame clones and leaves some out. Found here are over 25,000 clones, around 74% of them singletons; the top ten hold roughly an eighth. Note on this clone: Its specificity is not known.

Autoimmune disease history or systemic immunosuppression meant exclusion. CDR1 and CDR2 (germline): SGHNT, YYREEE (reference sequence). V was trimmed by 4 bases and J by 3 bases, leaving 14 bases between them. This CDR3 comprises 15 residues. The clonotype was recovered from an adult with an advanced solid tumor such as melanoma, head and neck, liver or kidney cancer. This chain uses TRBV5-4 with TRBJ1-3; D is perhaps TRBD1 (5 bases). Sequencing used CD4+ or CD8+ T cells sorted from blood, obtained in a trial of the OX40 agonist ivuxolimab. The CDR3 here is CASSQGAGSGNTIYF. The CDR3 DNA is TGTGCCAGCAGCCAAGGGGCAGGGAGTGGAAACACCATATATTTT.